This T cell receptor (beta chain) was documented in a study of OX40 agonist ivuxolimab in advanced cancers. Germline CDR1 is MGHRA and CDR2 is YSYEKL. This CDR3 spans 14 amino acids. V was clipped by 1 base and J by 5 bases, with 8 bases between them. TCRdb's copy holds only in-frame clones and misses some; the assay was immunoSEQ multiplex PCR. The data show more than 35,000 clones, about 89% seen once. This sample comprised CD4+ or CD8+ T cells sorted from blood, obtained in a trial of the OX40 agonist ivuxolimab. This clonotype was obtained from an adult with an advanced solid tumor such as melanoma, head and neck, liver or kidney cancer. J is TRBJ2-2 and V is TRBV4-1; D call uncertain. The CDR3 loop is CASSQGVGTGELFF. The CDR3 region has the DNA TGCGCCAGCAGCCAAGGGGTAGGGACCGGGGAGCTGTTTTTT.